Below are 21 T cell receptor beta chains sequenced from a single sample in a study of T cell changes during pregnancy in multiple sclerosis. Profiled with immunoSEQ multiplex PCR; TCRdb holds only in-frame clones, not every one. This repertoire shows some 110,000 clones, roughly nine tenths found once; its top ten account for about 1.5%. The sequencing used peripheral blood, collected before pregnancy. These receptors were taken from a female donor with multiple sclerosis, enrolled in a pregnancy study.

Written as DNA, the CDR3 is TGTGCCAGCAGTTTATCGGGACAGGGTATATACGAGCAGTACTTC. It translates to CASSLSGQGIYEQYF. The V call is TRBV28, the J call TRBJ2-7, with 9 nucleotides matching TRBD1. The V and J ends lost 1 base and 4 bases, in that order; junction bases with no gene match: 5. CDR1 and CDR2 (germline): MDHEN, SYDVKM. The CDR3 covers 15 residues.

There are a few counts of this clone. The rearrangement uses TRBV30 and TRBJ1-2; no definite D call. This CDR3 contains 14 residues. Trimming took 2 bases from V and 0 from J, leaving 10 bases between them. Germline CDR1 and CDR2: GTSNPN and SVGIG (reference sequence). The CDR3 bases are TGTGCCTGGAGTTCGGGGATAGCTAACTATGGCTACACCTTC. This translates into CAWSSGIANYGYTF.

The genes are TRBV29-1 and TRBJ1-2, with 7 positions matching TRBD1. This CDR3 is 18 amino acids long. Germline-derived CDR1 and CDR2 are SQVTM and ANQGSEA. V shed 7 bases, J shed 4 bases, and the junction held 24 bases outside the gene matches. In nucleotides, the CDR3 is TGCAGCGGAGAGACAAGTGGGACAGTTTTGGGCGATTTCTATGGCTACACCTTC. Translation gives CSGETSGTVLGDFYGYTF.

The chain uses TRBV6-6 and TRBJ2-5, with 8 bases that match TRBD1. The CDR3 is 13 amino acids. Trimming removed 7 bases from V and 3 bases from J; junction bases left unmatched: 4. The germline V gene has CDR1 MNHNY and CDR2 SVGAGI (reference sequence). The CDR3 nucleotides read TGTGCCAGCAATACGGACAGGGAAGAGACCCAGTACTTC. Translated, it gives CASNTDREETQYF.

The CDR3 DNA is TGTGCCAGCAGCTTAGAATTTGGAGGGGAGGCTTTCTTT. Translated, it gives CASSLEFGGEAFF. The chain links TRBV7-9 to TRBJ1-1; D perhaps matches TRBD1 (5 bases). The CDR3 is made up of 13 amino acids. V lost 1 base and J lost 11, with 14 bases in between. CDR1 and CDR2 (germline): SEHNR, FQNEAQ (reference sequence).

The chain couples TRBV5-1 to TRBJ2-3, with D tentatively TRBD2 (5 bases). Germline V lookup: CDR1 SGHRS, CDR2 YFSETQ. The V end lost 2 bases, the J end lost 4 bases, and 11 bases lay between the germline ends. CDR3 length: 14 amino acids. DNA of the CDR3: TGCGCCAGCAGCTTTGCGGGCGCCTCAGATACGCAGTATTTT. Translating it yields CASSFAGASDTQYF.

To note about this clone: The CDR3 does not close with the conserved phenylalanine or tryptophan, likely indicating a read error. The limits of the CDR3 on the DNA are not certain, so only TCRdb's listed CDR3 is given. The V gene is TRBV10-1, the J gene TRBJ2-7; TRBD1 is the table's D call, not checked against the DNA. Termini included, the CDR3 measures 8 amino acids. The germline gives CDR1 WNHNN, CDR2 SYGVQD (reference sequence). The CDR3 loop is CATLTGPG.

The chain has TRBV27 and TRBJ2-1, with D perhaps matching TRBD1 (5 bases). The CDR3 runs 15 residues. Germline CDR1 is MNHEY and CDR2 is SMNVEV (reference sequence). The V gene lost 8 bases and the J gene lost 6 bases, with 20 bases spanning the gap. CDR3 loop: CASSWGTGSRNEQFF. CDR3 DNA: TGTGCCAGCTCTTGGGGAACAGGATCCCGCAATGAGCAGTTCTTC.

This chain connects TRBV5-1 to TRBJ1-1, with a weak D call TRBD1 (5 bases). The V end was cut by 1 base, the J end by 0 bases, with 13 bases between. The CDR3 has 16 amino acids. From germline, CDR1 is SGHRS and CDR2 YFSETQ. The CDR3 DNA reads TGCGCCAGCAGCTTGATTGCGGGAGGGGTGAACACTGAAGCTTTCTTT. Amino acid sequence: CASSLIAGGVNTEAFF.

The genes are TRBV5-1 and TRBJ2-2; maybe TRBD1 (6 bases). The CDR3 is made up of 15 amino acids. The V gene lost 3 bases and the J gene lost 1 base, with 10 bases spanning the gap. The germline CDR1 and CDR2 sequences are SGHRS and YFSETQ. The CDR3 nucleotides are TGCGCCAGCAGCTCCTCGACAGGGAACACCGGGGAGCTGTTTTTT. Amino acid sequence: CASSSSTGNTGELFF.

This clone occurred a few times. V usage is TRBV27 and J usage is TRBJ2-3, with D perhaps TRBD1 (5 bases). The germline V gene has CDR1 MNHEY and CDR2 SMNVEV (reference sequence). V dropped 4 bases and J dropped 5 bases, with 13 bases sitting between them. The CDR3 consists of 14 residues. The DNA for the CDR3 is TGTGCCAGCAGTTCAGGGAAGGGCATAGATACGCAGTATTTT. This sequence encodes CASSSGKGIDTQYF.

The J gene is TRBJ1-1, the V gene TRBV5-4; 7 bases map to TRBD1. CDR3 length equals 15 residues. Germline assignment: CDR1 SGHNT and CDR2 YYREEE (reference sequence). V lost 0 bases and J lost 4; bases outside the gene matches: 6. CDR3 DNA: TGTGCCAGCAGCTTGGCTTTAGGGGGCGTCACTGAAGCTTTCTTT. Amino acids: CASSLALGGVTEAFF.

The rearrangement joins TRBV5-4 to TRBJ1-2; 7 bases match TRBD1. Germline trimming cut 7 bases from V and 4 bases from J; bases unmatched to any gene: 10. Germline CDR1 and CDR2: SGHNT and YYREEE (reference sequence). The CDR3 is 14 residues long. The CDR3 region has the DNA TGTGCCAGCCGGCCATCCGGGACAGCCTATGGCTACACCTTC. Its translation is CASRPSGTAYGYTF.

CDR3 bases: TGCAGCGTTGAGCTTGGGGGGTCTCAAGAGACCCAGTACTTC. As protein: CSVELGGSQETQYF. V is TRBV29-1 and J is TRBJ2-5; D perhaps matches TRBD2 (6 bases). The length of the CDR3 is 14 residues. From germline, CDR1 is SQVTM and CDR2 ANQGSEA. The V end lost 3 bases, the J end lost 2 bases, and 13 bases lay between the germline ends.

This chain uses TRBV28 with TRBJ1-2; 8 bases align to TRBD1. Germline V lookup: CDR1 MDHEN, CDR2 SYDVKM. Losses at the gene ends were 3 bases for V and 6 bases for J; bases not matched to a gene: 0. The CDR3 spans 12 residues. This CDR3 is CASSLDRDGYTF. CDR3 DNA: TGTGCCAGCAGTTTGGACAGGGATGGCTACACCTTC.

The chain has TRBV6-5 and TRBJ2-7; TRBD2 aligns across 11 bases. The J call may be in error: the DNA end matches TRBJ2-1 better. Germline V gene sequence: CDR1 MNHEY, CDR2 SVGAGI. The CDR3 is 15 residues long. CDR3 loop: CASSYMELAGVEQFF. CDR3 sequence (DNA): TGTGCCAGCAGTTACATGGAACTAGCGGGAGTTGAGCAGTTCTTC.

The DNA of the CDR3 is TGCGCCAGCAGCTTACGTGGCGGGGGGCTATACAATGAGCAGTTCTTC. Translated, it gives CASSLRGGGLYNEQFF. This chain connects TRBV5-1 to TRBJ2-1; 8 nucleotides match TRBD2. Germline V lookup: CDR1 SGHRS, CDR2 YFSETQ. J was trimmed by 4 bases and V by 2 bases; bases with no gene match: 8. This CDR3 has 16 residues.

The rearrangement joins TRBV5-1 to TRBJ2-7; 7 bases align to TRBD2. There are 16 residues in the CDR3. Trimming cost V 5 bases and J 2 bases; bases outside gene matches: 13. The germline CDR1 and CDR2 sequences are SGHRS and YFSETQ. The CDR3 loop is CASSGAGGGRPYEQYF. The CDR3 DNA reads as TGCGCCAGCAGTGGGGCCGGCGGCGGGAGACCCTACGAGCAGTACTTC.

The CDR3 DNA reads as TGTGCCAGCAGCAAGGCCCGGGACAGGGCTCTGGGCTACACCTTC. As protein: CASSKARDRALGYTF. This chain connects TRBV6-5 to TRBJ1-2, with TRBD1 matching 9 bases. Germline CDR1 is MNHEY and CDR2 is SVGAGI. The CDR3 contains 15 residues. Trimming cost V 6 bases and J 8 bases; bases outside gene matches: 13.

This clone has a single count. The chain is built from TRBV19 and TRBJ1-3; D not certain. The CDR3 has 15 amino acids. Deletions cut 4 bases from V and 0 bases from J, with 10 bases between. The germline CDR1 and CDR2 sequences are LNHDA and SQIVND (reference sequence). CDR3 sequence reads: CASSTDTRSGNTIYF. As DNA, the CDR3 is TGTGCCAGTAGTACCGACACTCGCTCTGGAAACACCATATATTTT.

The chain recombines TRBV5-1 with TRBJ2-1, with TRBD2 identical over 8 bases. V shed 2 bases, J shed 10 bases, and the junction held 2 bases outside the gene matches. The CDR3 is 12 residues long. CDR1 is SGHRS, CDR2 YFSETQ, per germline. The CDR3 DNA is TGCGCCAGCAGCTTCCGACTAGCGGAGCAGTTCTTC. It encodes CASSFRLAEQFF.